The rows below give T cell receptor beta chains drawn from one sample of a study of T cell responses to AZD1222 COVID-19 vaccine. The protocol was immunoSEQ multiplex PCR, while the TCRdb copy is restricted to in-frame clones and leaves out a portion. The data hold more than 95,000 clones, with 80% to 90% observed a single time. The source material was peripheral blood, sampled on day 0 of AZD1222 vaccination. The receptors stem from an adult in good health. CDR3s include the opening cysteine and the closing phenylalanine or tryptophan. A D gene is named only where the DNA matches it firmly. For some rows the clone size is stated as once, few or many, or as a class when expanded; others skip it.

>TRBV19|NA|TRBJ1-1|NA
CASSIWSGAATEAFF
TGTGCCAGTAGTATCTGGTCAGGGGCTGCCACTGAAGCTTTCTTT
>TRBV3-1/TRBV3-2|TRBD1|TRBJ2-7|NA
CASSHSGTGPEQYF
TGTGCCAGCAGCCATTCCGGGACAGGCCCCGAGCAGTACTTC
>TRBV18|NA|TRBJ1-3|NA
CASSPDSSGNTIYF
TGTGCCAGCTCACCGGACAGCTCTGGAAACACCATATATTTT
>TRBV11-2|NA|TRBJ2-1|NA
CATSRGGEQFF
TGTGCCACTTCGAGGGGTGGTGAGCAGTTCTTC
>TRBV7-3|TRBD2|TRBJ2-3|NA
CASSLTPSREIDTQYF
TGTGCCAGCAGCTTAACCCCCTCGCGGGAGATAGATACGCAGTATTTT
>TRBV5-1|NA|TRBJ1-6|NA
CASSPGQNSPLHF
TGCGCCAGCAGCCCCGGACAAAATTCACCCCTCCACTTT
>TRBV6-5|TRBD1|TRBJ1-5|NA
CASSRTTGDNQPQHF
TGTGCCAGCAGTCGCACGACAGGGGACAATCAGCCCCAGCATTTT
>TRBV11-2|NA|TRBJ1-4|few
CASSRQASREKLFF
TGTGCCAGCAGCAGACAGGCAAGTCGCGAAAAACTGTTTTTT
>TRBV2|NA|TRBJ2-3|NA
CASSEQGGTDTQYF
TGTGCCAGCAGTGAACAGGGGGGAACAGATACGCAGTATTTT
>TRBV18|NA|TRBJ2-7|NA
CASSRTINYEQYF
TGTGCCAGCTCACGGACTATAAACTACGAGCAGTACTTC
>TRBV11-3|TRBD1|TRBJ1-4|NA
CASSPLQGGNEKLFF
TGTGCCAGCAGCCCTCTCCAGGGGGGTAATGAAAAACTGTTTTTT
>TRBV10-3|NA|TRBJ2-5|NA
CAISEYGQQETQYF
TGTGCCATCAGTGAGTACGGACAACAAGAGACCCAGTACTTC
>TRBV7-2|NA|TRBJ2-7|NA
CASSLEGGLAYEQYF
TGTGCCAGCAGCTTAGAGGGCGGACTCGCGTACGAGCAGTACTTC
>TRBV5-1|TRBD1|TRBJ2-5|NA
CASSPGTVQETQYF
TGCGCCAGCAGCCCCGGGACAGTTCAAGAGACCCAGTACTTC
>TRBV24-1|NA|TRBJ2-3|NA
CATSEGAWVVADTQYF
TGTGCCACCAGTGAAGGAGCCTGGGTGGTAGCAGATACGCAGTATTTT
>TRBV5-5|TRBD1|TRBJ2-7|few
CASSLAETGSSF
TGTGCCAGCAGCTTGGCCGAGACAGGGTCCTCCTTC
>TRBV10-3|NA|TRBJ2-7|NA
CAIALRTTGFYEQYF
TGTGCCATAGCCCTACGGACGACAGGATTCTACGAGCAGTACTTC
>TRBV15|NA|TRBJ2-7|NA
CATSRDPYSGRARHEQYF
TGTGCCACCAGCAGAGATCCTTACTCCGGCAGGGCCCGCCACGAGCAGTACTTC
>TRBV19|NA|TRBJ1-1|NA
CASSEGYRNTEAFF
TGTGCCAGTAGCGAGGGGTATAGGAACACTGAAGCTTTCTTT
>TRBV7-6|NA|TRBJ2-7|NA
CASSLGQATTLEEQYF
TGTGCCAGCAGCTTAGGACAGGCGACCACCTTAGAGGAGCAGTACTTC
>TRBV27|TRBD1|TRBJ2-1|NA
CASSLRGQGRYNEQFF
TGTGCCAGCAGTTTACGGGGACAGGGAAGATACAATGAGCAGTTCTTC
>TRBV9|NA|TRBJ1-1|NA
CASSLGGGTEAFF
TGTGCCAGCTCCCTCGGGGGTGGCACTGAAGCTTTCTTT
>TRBV7-2|NA|TRBJ1-1|once
CASSLEGGRRWATEAFF
TGTGCCAGCAGCTTAGAGGGGGGCAGAAGGTGGGCCACTGAAGCTTTCTTT
>TRBV7-8|TRBD1|TRBJ2-1|NA
CASSFFSGGNEQFF
TGTGCCAGCAGCTTTTTTTCAGGGGGCAATGAGCAGTTCTTC
>TRBV19|TRBD1|TRBJ1-5|once
CASSSDRGLNQPQHF
TGTGCCAGTAGCTCGGACAGGGGACTCAATCAGCCCCAGCATTTT
>TRBV21-1|NA|TRBJ1-1|NA
CASSKGGGGGEVNTEAFF
TGTGCCAGCAGCAAAGGAGGGGGAGGGGGCGAGGTGAACACTGAAGCTTTCTTT
>TRBV11-3|TRBD2|TRBJ2-3|NA
CASTWTSGTDTQYF
TGTGCCAGCACCTGGACTAGCGGCACAGATACGCAGTATTTT
>TRBV10-3|NA|TRBJ1-2|NA
CAISENPGQIYGYTF
TGTGCCATCAGTGAGAATCCGGGACAAATCTATGGCTACACCTTC
>TRBV7-2|TRBD1|TRBJ2-5|NA
CASSLFGTGAETQYF
TGTGCCAGCAGCTTATTCGGAACAGGGGCGGAGACCCAGTACTTC
>TRBV9|TRBD2|TRBJ2-7|NA
CASSVEGLAGAEQYF
TGTGCCAGCAGCGTAGAGGGGCTAGCGGGAGCCGAGCAGTACTTC
>TRBV9|NA|TRBJ2-7|NA
CASSGSSYEQYF
TGTGCCAGCAGCGGCAGCTCCTACGAGCAGTACTTC
>TRBV3-1/TRBV3-2|NA|TRBJ2-2|once
CASSQDGLSNTGELFF
TGTGCCAGCAGCCAAGACGGACTATCTAACACCGGGGAGCTGTTTTTT
>TRBV5-5|TRBD2|TRBJ2-5|NA
CASTTSSGGLETQYF
TGTGCCAGCACCACCTCCAGCGGGGGGCTAGAGACCCAGTACTTC
>TRBV28|NA|TRBJ2-5|NA
CASSPQGNQETQYF
TGTGCCAGCAGTCCCCAGGGGAACCAAGAGACCCAGTACTTC
>TRBV3-1/TRBV3-2|NA|TRBJ2-5|NA
CASSQEPGAEETQYF
TGTGCCAGCAGCCAAGAACCCGGAGCGGAAGAGACCCAGTACTTC
>TRBV4-2|NA|TRBJ2-3|NA
CASSQESLSPQYF
TGTGCCAGCAGCCAAGAATCGCTTTCTCCGCAGTATTTT
>TRBV3-1/TRBV3-2|NA|TRBJ2-7|NA
CASSQEGTSYMPWQYF
TGTGCCAGCAGCCAGGAAGGGACCTCTTACATGCCGTGGCAGTACTTC
>TRBV11-2|NA|TRBJ2-7|NA
CASSSLAGGAPTYEQYF
TGTGCCAGCAGCTCACTCGCAGGAGGAGCGCCTACCTACGAGCAGTACTTC
>TRBV11-2|TRBD1|TRBJ1-2|once
CASSLEARGWYGYTF
TGTGCCAGCAGCTTAGAGGCCAGGGGGTGGTATGGCTACACCTTC
>TRBV27|TRBD1|TRBJ2-1|NA
CASREGVGTGASRQFF
TGTGCCAGCAGAGAGGGGGTGGGGACAGGGGCCAGCCGGCAGTTCTTC
>TRBV28|NA|TRBJ1-2|NA
CASSLAQDGYTF
TGTGCCAGCAGTCTTGCACAGGACGGCTACACCTTC
>TRBV30|NA|TRBJ2-1|NA
CAWRNPSAFF
TGTGCCTGGAGGAATCCTAGCGCGTTCTTC
>TRBV6-1|NA|TRBJ2-7|NA
CASSEDSLPYEQYF
TGTGCCAGCAGTGAAGACAGTCTCCCCTACGAGCAGTACTTC
>TRBV7-9|NA|TRBJ2-5|NA
CASSLAGVMETQYF
TGTGCCAGCAGCTTAGCTGGAGTAATGGAGACCCAGTACTTC
>TRBV5-5|TRBD1|TRBJ1-1|NA
CASSQPKTGVPGNTEAFF
TGTGCCAGCAGCCAACCTAAAACAGGGGTTCCCGGGAACACTGAAGCTTTCTTT
>TRBV5-1|NA|TRBJ2-7|NA
CASRSGSYEQYF
TGCGCCAGCAGGAGCGGCTCCTACGAGCAGTACTTC
>TRBV5-6|NA|TRBJ1-5|NA
CASSLWGSQPQHF
TGTGCCAGCAGCTTGTGGGGGTCCCAGCCCCAGCATTTT
>TRBV19|NA|TRBJ1-5|few
CASAGARGQPQHF
TGTGCCAGTGCCGGGGCGCGGGGTCAGCCCCAGCATTTT
>TRBV10-1|NA|TRBJ1-2|few
CASSEMVAGYTF
TGCGCCAGCAGTGAGATGGTGGCAGGCTACACCTTC
>TRBV7-2|NA|TRBJ2-7|NA
CASTLLNYRDAIYEQYF
TGTGCCAGCACCCTACTTAACTACAGGGATGCGATCTACGAGCAGTACTTC
>TRBV6-2/TRBV6-3|TRBD1|TRBJ1-5|NA
CASSYRQGTSNQPQHF
TGTGCCAGCAGTTACCGACAGGGTACTAGCAATCAGCCCCAGCATTTT
>TRBV7-8|TRBD1|TRBJ1-3|NA
CASSLAGRQGAYGNTIYF
TGTGCCAGCAGCTTAGCGGGTCGCCAGGGGGCCTATGGAAACACCATATATTTT
>TRBV27|NA|TRBJ2-7|NA
CASSSGSGEQYF
TGTGCCAGCAGTTCCGGCAGTGGGGAGCAGTACTTC